This T cell receptor beta chain is drawn from a study of cytomegalovirus exposure and HLA in healthy donors. General study results and limits: While the bulk of TCR sequences proved rare, some public TCRs turned up in many donors.

The V gene's germline CDR1 is SGDLS and CDR2 YYNGEE. Between the trimmed V and J ends, which lost 2 bases and 2 bases, there was a span of 7 bases. The CDR3 is made up of 13 amino acids. With regard to this clone: Its target is not known.

PCR used 60 Vbeta primers and 13 Jbeta primers. The assay was immunoSEQ multiplex PCR, and TCRdb's table has in-frame clones only and misses some. The table has around 120,000 clones, 70% to 80% seen once. The clonotype originates from a middle-aged man in good health and CMV-seropositive. Sequenced: PBMCs. The chain uses TRBV9 and TRBJ1-2, with unresolved D. For the CDR3, the DNA is TGTGCCAGCAGCGTCGAGGGAAACTATGGCTACACCTTC. Protein: CASSVEGNYGYTF.